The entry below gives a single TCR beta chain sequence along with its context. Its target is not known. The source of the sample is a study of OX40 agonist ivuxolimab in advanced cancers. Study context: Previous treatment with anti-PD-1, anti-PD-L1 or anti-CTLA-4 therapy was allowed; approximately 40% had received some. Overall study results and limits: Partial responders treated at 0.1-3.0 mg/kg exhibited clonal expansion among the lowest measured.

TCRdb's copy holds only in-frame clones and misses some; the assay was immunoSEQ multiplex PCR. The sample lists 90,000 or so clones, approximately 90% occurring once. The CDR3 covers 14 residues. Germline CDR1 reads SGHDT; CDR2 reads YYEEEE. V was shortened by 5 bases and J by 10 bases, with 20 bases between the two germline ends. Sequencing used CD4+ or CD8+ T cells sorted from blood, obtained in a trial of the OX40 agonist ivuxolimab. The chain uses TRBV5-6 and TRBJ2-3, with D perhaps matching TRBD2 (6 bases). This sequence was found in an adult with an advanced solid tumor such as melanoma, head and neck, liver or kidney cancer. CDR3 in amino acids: CASRSGLPAFSQYF. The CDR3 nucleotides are TGTGCCAGCAGATCGGGACTCCCCGCCTTTTCGCAGTATTTT.